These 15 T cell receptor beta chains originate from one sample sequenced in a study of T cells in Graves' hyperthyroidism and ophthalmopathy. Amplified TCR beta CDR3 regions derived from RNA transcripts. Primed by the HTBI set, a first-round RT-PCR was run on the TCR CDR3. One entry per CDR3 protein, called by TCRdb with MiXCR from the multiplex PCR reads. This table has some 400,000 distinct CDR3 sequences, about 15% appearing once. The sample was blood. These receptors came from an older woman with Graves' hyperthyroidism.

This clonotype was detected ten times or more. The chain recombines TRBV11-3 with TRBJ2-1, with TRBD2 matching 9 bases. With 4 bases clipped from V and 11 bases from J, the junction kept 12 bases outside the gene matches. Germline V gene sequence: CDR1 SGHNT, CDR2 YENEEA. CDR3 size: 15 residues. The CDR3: CASSWGVVAGDKQFF. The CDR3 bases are TGTGCCAGCAGCTGGGGGGTGGTAGCGGGAGACAAGCAGTTCTTC.

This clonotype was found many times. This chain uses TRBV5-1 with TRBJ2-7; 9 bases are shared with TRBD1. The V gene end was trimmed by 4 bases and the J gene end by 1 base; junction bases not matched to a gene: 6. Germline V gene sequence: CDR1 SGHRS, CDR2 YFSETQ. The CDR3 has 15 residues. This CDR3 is CASSSGQGFSYEQYF. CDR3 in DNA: TGCGCCAGCAGCAGCGGACAGGGGTTTTCCTACGAGCAGTACTTC.

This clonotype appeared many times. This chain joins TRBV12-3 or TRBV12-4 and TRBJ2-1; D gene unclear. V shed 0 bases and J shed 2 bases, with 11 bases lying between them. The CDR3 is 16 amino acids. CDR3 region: CASSLAVLRPYNEQFF. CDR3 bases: TGTGCCAGCAGTTTAGCGGTGTTGCGGCCCTACAATGAGCAGTTCTTC.

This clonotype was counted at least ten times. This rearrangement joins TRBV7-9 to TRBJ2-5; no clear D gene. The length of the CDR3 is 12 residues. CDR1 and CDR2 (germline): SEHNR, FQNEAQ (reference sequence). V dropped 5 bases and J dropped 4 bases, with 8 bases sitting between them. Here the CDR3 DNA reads TGTGCCAGCAGCCCGCAAGCAGAGACCCAGTACTTC. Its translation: CASSPQAETQYF.

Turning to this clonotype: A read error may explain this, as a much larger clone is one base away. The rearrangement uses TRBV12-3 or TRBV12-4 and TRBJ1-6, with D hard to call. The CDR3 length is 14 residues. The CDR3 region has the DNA TGTGCCAGCAGTTTGGACGGATATAATTCACCCATCCACTTT. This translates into CASSLDGYNSPIHF.

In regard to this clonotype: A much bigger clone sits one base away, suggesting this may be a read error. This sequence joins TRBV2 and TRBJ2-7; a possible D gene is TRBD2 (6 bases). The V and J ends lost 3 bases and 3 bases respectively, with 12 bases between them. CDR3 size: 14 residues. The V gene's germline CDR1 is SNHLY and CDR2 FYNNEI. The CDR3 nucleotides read TGTGCCAGCAGTGATCGGGCGGGAATCTACGAGCAGTACTTC. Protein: CASSDRAGIYEQYF.

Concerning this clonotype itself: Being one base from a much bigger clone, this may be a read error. CDR3 residues: CVSSVGDRKNNEQFF. The CDR3 region has the DNA TGTGTCAGCAGCGTTGGAGACAGGAAAAACAATGAGCAGTTCTTC. The gene calls are TRBV9 and TRBJ2-1; possibly TRBD1 for D (6 bases). CDR1 SGDLS and CDR2 YYNGEE come from the germline V gene. The CDR3 contains 15 residues.

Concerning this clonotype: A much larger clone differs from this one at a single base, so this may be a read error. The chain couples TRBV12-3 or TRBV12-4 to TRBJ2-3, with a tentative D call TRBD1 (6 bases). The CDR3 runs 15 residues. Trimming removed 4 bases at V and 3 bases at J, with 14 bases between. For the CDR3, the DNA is TGTGCCAGCAGTTCGCACGTCAGGGGTACAGATACGCAGTATTTT. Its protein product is CASSSHVRGTDTQYF.

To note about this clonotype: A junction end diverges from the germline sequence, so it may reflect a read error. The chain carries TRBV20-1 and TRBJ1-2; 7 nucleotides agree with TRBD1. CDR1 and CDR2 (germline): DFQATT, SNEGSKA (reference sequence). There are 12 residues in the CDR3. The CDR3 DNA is TGCGGTGCCACAGGGGCGCACTATGGCTACACCTTC. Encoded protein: CGATGAHYGYTF.

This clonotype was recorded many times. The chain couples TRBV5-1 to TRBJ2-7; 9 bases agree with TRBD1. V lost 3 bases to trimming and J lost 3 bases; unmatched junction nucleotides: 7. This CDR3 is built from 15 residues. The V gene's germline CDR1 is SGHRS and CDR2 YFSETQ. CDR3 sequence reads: CASSSGTGPYYEQYF. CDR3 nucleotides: TGCGCCAGCAGCTCCGGGACAGGGCCGTACTACGAGCAGTACTTC.

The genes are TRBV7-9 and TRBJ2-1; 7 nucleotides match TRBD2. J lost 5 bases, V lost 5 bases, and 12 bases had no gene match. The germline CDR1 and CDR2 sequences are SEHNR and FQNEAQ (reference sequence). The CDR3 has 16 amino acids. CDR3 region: CASSPLWGRGDNEQFF. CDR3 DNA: TGTGCCAGCAGCCCGCTCTGGGGGAGGGGCGACAATGAGCAGTTCTTC.

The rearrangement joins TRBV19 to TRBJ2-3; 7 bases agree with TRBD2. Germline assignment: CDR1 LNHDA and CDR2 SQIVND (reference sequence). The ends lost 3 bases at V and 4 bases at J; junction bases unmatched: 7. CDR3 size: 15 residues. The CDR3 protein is CASSIVGRVADTQYF. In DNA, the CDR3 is TGTGCCAGTAGTATTGTAGGGAGGGTTGCAGATACGCAGTATTTT.

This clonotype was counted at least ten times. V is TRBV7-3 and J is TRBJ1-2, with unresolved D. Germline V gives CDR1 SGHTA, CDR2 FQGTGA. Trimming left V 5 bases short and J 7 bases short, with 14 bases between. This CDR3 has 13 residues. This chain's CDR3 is CASSPRGDGGYTF. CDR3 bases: TGTGCCAGCAGCCCCCGAGGAGATGGTGGCTACACCTTC.

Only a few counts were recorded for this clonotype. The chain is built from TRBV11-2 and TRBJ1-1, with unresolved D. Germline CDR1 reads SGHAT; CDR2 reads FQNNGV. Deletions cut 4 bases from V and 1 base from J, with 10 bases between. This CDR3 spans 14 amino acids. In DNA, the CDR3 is TGTGCCAGCAGCTGGAGACAATCGAACACTGAAGCTTTCTTT. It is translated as CASSWRQSNTEAFF.

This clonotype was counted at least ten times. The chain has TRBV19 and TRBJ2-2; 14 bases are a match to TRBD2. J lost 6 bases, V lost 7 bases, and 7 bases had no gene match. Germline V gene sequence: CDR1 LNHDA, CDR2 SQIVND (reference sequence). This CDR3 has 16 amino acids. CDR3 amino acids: CASNFGTSGSSGELFF. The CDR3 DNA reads TGTGCCAGTAACTTCGGGACTAGCGGGAGTTCCGGGGAGCTGTTTTTT.